A selection of T cell receptor beta chains follows, all from one sample in a study of control samples from healthy donors and cancer patients. The data were produced by immunoSEQ multiplex PCR, yet TCRdb's version contains in-frame clones alone and is incomplete. Of 110,000 to 150,000 clones in the sample, 75% to 95% were seen once. Material for sequencing was blood. These TCRs come from a young man in good health. Each CDR3 is given with its conserved first and last residue. Each record gives: CDR3 protein, J gene, V gene.

CASRYGSVAYEQYF | TRBJ2-7 | TRBV6-5
CASGPGTTNTGELFF | TRBJ2-2 | TRBV27
CASSGRADTEAFF | TRBJ1-1 | TRBV23-1
CSVATSGARSVTQYF | TRBJ2-5 | TRBV29-1
CASTDGRQGRSPLHF | TRBJ1-6 | TRBV7-9
CASSLTWDTHTGELFF | TRBJ2-2 | TRBV23-1
CASSSAGVSTDTQYF | TRBJ2-3 | TRBV5-1
CASSLENPGANVLTF | TRBJ2-6 | TRBV7-3
CASSLVTDTEAFF | TRBJ1-1 | TRBV5-1
CASSESRLGDQPQHF | TRBJ1-5 | TRBV6-1
CASAGTSGAYEQYF | TRBJ2-7 | TRBV3-1/TRBV3-2